Following are 26 T cell receptor beta chains from one sample sequenced in a study of cytomegalovirus exposure and HLA in healthy donors. PCR used 60 Vbeta primers and 13 Jbeta primers. Libraries were prepared by immunoSEQ multiplex PCR; TCRdb keeps only in-frame clonotypes and omits some of them. The sample lists 100,000 to 120,000 clones, 83% occurring once. What was sequenced was PBMCs. Every receptor here comes from a man younger than 35 in good health and CMV-seronegative.

V gene TRBV27 combines with J gene TRBJ2-7, with TRBD1 as a possible D gene (5 bases). Trimming pared 6 bases from V and 7 bases from J, leaving 10 bases between. From germline, CDR1 is MNHEY and CDR2 SMNVEV (reference sequence). The CDR3 contains 11 residues. The DNA for the CDR3 is TGTGCCAGCAGCCTGGGGCCTGAGCAGTACTTC. Protein product: CASSLGPEQYF.

The V gene is TRBV30, the J gene TRBJ1-2; D gene ambiguous. The germline V gene encodes CDR1 GTSNPN and CDR2 SVGIG (reference sequence). Trimming took off 5 bases at V and 2 bases at J, with 6 bases between the two ends. This CDR3 has 11 residues. CDR3 region: CAWGENYGYTF. The CDR3 DNA reads as TGTGCCTGGGGGGAGAACTATGGCTACACCTTC.

The gene calls are TRBV7-2 and TRBJ2-7; D is uncertain. CDR1 is SGHTA, CDR2 FQGNSA, per germline. Deletions cut 1 base from V and 6 bases from J, with 13 bases between. The CDR3 has 14 amino acids. CDR3 nucleotide sequence: TGTGCCAGCAGCTTAGACCCCCCCCCGGGCGAGCAGTACTTC. It yields the protein CASSLDPPPGEQYF.

The chain uses TRBV7-8 and TRBJ2-1; unclear D gene. Germline V gene lookup returns CDR1 SGHVS and CDR2 FQNEAQ. V lost 0 bases and J 6 bases, leaving 9 bases between the germline ends. This CDR3 is built from 14 residues. The CDR3 protein is CASSLAQQFNEQFF. CDR3 DNA sequence: TGTGCCAGCAGCTTAGCTCAACAGTTCAATGAGCAGTTCTTC.

The chain combines TRBV10-3 with TRBJ2-1; 7 nucleotides match TRBD1. The junction had 12 bases not matched to a gene; V was cut back by 6 bases and J by 7 bases. The CDR3 is 15 amino acids. CDR1 and CDR2 from the germline V gene are ENHRY and SYGVKD. The CDR3 DNA follows: TGTGCCATCAGGGCAACAGGGGATTTCGCGAATGAGCAGTTCTTC. It codes for CAIRATGDFANEQFF.

The chain uses TRBV4-1 and TRBJ1-2; no definite D call. This CDR3 region has 13 residues. Germline V gives CDR1 MGHRA, CDR2 YSYEKL. Trimming took off 4 bases at V and 8 bases at J, with 14 bases between the two ends. CDR3 in amino acids: CASSLVEGGGYTF. In DNA form, the CDR3 reads TGCGCCAGCAGCCTTGTGGAGGGAGGCGGCTACACCTTC.

This sequence joins TRBV5-4 and TRBJ1-2; 7 nucleotides agree with TRBD1. Germline CDR1 reads SGHNT; CDR2 reads YYREEE (reference sequence). V shed 0 bases and J 0 bases; nucleotides not matched to a gene: 5. CDR3 length equals 16 residues. The CDR3 loop reads CASSLGGGTTNYGYTF. The CDR3 coding sequence is TGTGCCAGCAGCTTGGGAGGGGGCACTACTAACTATGGCTACACCTTC.

The chain combines TRBV6-5 with TRBJ1-1; 8 positions agree with TRBD1. Losses at the gene ends were 4 bases for V and 4 bases for J; bases not matched to a gene: 5. The CDR3 contains 14 residues. Looked up from germline, CDR1 is MNHEY and CDR2 is SVGAGI. DNA of the CDR3: TGTGCCAGCAGTTCCCGACAGGGGCGCACTGAAGCTTTCTTT. Translation gives CASSSRQGRTEAFF.

The genes are TRBV19 and TRBJ2-7; 14 nucleotides agree with TRBD2. Germline CDR1 and CDR2: LNHDA and SQIVND (reference sequence). Trimming at V came to 5 bases and at J to 7 bases, leaving 7 bases not matched to a gene. The CDR3 extends over 15 amino acids. The CDR3 DNA reads TGTGCCAGTAGTTTCTTAGGACTAGCGGGAGGTGAGCAGTACTTC. Its protein is CASSFLGLAGGEQYF.

The genes are TRBV9 and TRBJ2-1; 10 bases are a match to TRBD2. Germline trimming cut 0 bases from V and 5 bases from J; bases unmatched to any gene: 5. The CDR3 spans 16 residues. In germline, CDR1 is SGDLS, CDR2 YYNGEE. The CDR3 reads CASSVEGLAVNNEQFF. CDR3 bases: TGTGCCAGCAGCGTAGAAGGACTAGCGGTCAACAATGAGCAGTTCTTC.

The chain's CDR3 is CASSQVEDTYNEQFF. The CDR3 coding sequence is TGTGCCAGCTCACAGGTGGAGGATACCTACAATGAGCAGTTCTTC. The chain employs TRBV18 and TRBJ2-1; D is perhaps TRBD2 (5 bases). Trimming pared 4 bases from V and 2 bases from J, leaving 12 bases between. The germline V gene encodes CDR1 KGHSH and CDR2 LQKENI. This CDR3 has 15 amino acids.

The chain employs TRBV7-2 and TRBJ1-1; D remains unclear. V lost 8 bases and J 1 base, leaving 8 bases between the germline ends. The germline V gene encodes CDR1 SGHTA and CDR2 FQGNSA. The CDR3 extends over 12 amino acids. The CDR3 protein is CASQAGNTEAFF. CDR3 nucleotides: TGTGCCAGCCAAGCGGGGAACACTGAAGCTTTCTTT. Full variable domain (rest looked up from reference TRBV7-2 and TRBJ1-1): GAGVSQSPSNKVTEKGKDVELRCDPISGHTALYWYRQSLGQGLEFLIYFQGNSAPDKSGLPSDRFSAERTGGSVSTLTIQRTQQEDSAVYLCASQAGNTEAFFGQGTRLTVV.

The genes are TRBV9 and TRBJ1-2; possible D gene TRBD1, 5 bases. The V gene's germline CDR1 is SGDLS and CDR2 YYNGEE. The CDR3 extends over 14 amino acids. Between the trimmed V and J ends, which lost 0 bases and 8 bases, there was a span of 14 bases. CDR3 residues: CASSVEVGAMGYTF. CDR3 nucleotide sequence: TGTGCCAGCAGCGTAGAAGTTGGGGCCATGGGCTACACCTTC.

This chain uses TRBV9 with TRBJ2-2; D perhaps matches TRBD1 (6 bases). Germline V gene data show CDR1 as SGDLS and CDR2 as YYNGEE. CDR3 length equals 14 residues. The V end was cut by 3 bases, the J end by 5 bases, with 11 bases between. CDR3 protein: CASSEGDMTGELFF. Written as DNA, the CDR3 is TGTGCCAGCAGCGAGGGGGATATGACCGGGGAGCTGTTTTTT.

This clone occurred a few times. The junction and the germline gene differ at one end; a read error may be behind it. The CDR3 DNA reads as TGTGCTAGCAGTCCTGGACTAGCGGGAATCCCCTACGAGCAGTACTTC. As protein: CASSPGLAGIPYEQYF. The chain combines TRBV7-7 with TRBJ2-7; TRBD2 aligns across 12 bases. There are 16 residues in the CDR3. From germline, CDR1 is SSHAT and CDR2 FNYEAQ (reference sequence).

The chain couples TRBV14 to TRBJ2-1, with a possible D match to TRBD2 (6 bases). V was shortened by 6 bases and J by 4 bases, with 7 bases between the two germline ends. The CDR3 runs 12 residues. The germline V gene encodes CDR1 SGHDN and CDR2 FVKESK. The CDR3 spells CASRGLYNEQFF. The CDR3 coding sequence is TGTGCCAGCAGGGGACTTTACAATGAGCAGTTCTTC.

The chain carries TRBV7-3 and TRBJ2-6; tentative D call: TRBD2 (7 bases). The CDR3 is 17 amino acids. Between the trimmed V and J ends, which lost 4 bases and 0 bases, there was a span of 13 bases. Germline V gives CDR1 SGHTA, CDR2 FQGTGA. The chain's CDR3 is CASSSTGGGSGANVLTF. CDR3 nucleotide sequence: TGTGCCAGCAGCTCCACGGGGGGCGGCTCTGGGGCCAACGTCCTGACTTTC.

The rearrangement joins TRBV4-3 to TRBJ2-1; TRBD2 agrees at 8 bases. The CDR3 length is 17 residues. J gave up 0 bases and V 0 bases, and 4 bases lay outside the gene matches. Germline V CDR1 and CDR2: LGHNA, YSLEER. The CDR3 sequence is CASSQDWSGSSYNEQFF. DNA for the CDR3: TGCGCCAGCAGCCAAGATTGGAGCGGGAGCTCCTACAATGAGCAGTTCTTC.

This clone was detected only a few times. The chain links TRBV28 to TRBJ1-1; D ambiguous. V was trimmed by 5 bases and J by 11 bases, leaving 15 bases between them. Germline loops: CDR1 MDHEN, CDR2 SYDVKM. The CDR3 extends over 12 amino acids. The CDR3 nucleotides are TGTGCCAGCAGTCCCGGGGAGGGTTGGGCTTTCTTT. Residues: CASSPGEGWAFF.

V is TRBV7-9 and J is TRBJ2-2; 8 nucleotides align to TRBD2. The CDR3 is 16 residues long. V lost 2 bases, J lost 2 bases, and 4 bases stayed unmatched. Germline lookup yields CDR1 SEHNR and CDR2 FQNEAQ (reference sequence). CDR3: CASSLLAGFNTGELFF. Here the CDR3 DNA reads TGTGCCAGCAGCTTATTAGCGGGGTTCAACACCGGGGAGCTGTTTTTT.

This clone was recorded once. The chain combines TRBV6-5 with TRBJ1-3, with a tentative D call TRBD1 (5 bases). Germline CDR1 and CDR2: MNHEY and SVGAGI. Trimming pared 7 bases from V and 1 base from J, leaving 11 bases between. The CDR3 runs 14 residues. CDR3 sequence (DNA): TGTGCCAGCAAGCCAGGGCAGTCTGGAAACACCATATATTTT. As protein: CASKPGQSGNTIYF.

The J gene is TRBJ1-5, the V gene TRBV7-9, with TRBD1 matching 9 bases. Germline V gene data show CDR1 as SEHNR and CDR2 as FQNEAQ (reference sequence). The CDR3 consists of 18 residues. With V trimmed by 6 bases and J by 3 bases, 15 bases remained unmatched. CDR3 loop: CASSPTTGGGSINQPQHF. CDR3 coding DNA: TGTGCCAGCAGTCCTACAACAGGGGGCGGCTCTATCAATCAGCCCCAGCATTTT.

As DNA, the CDR3 is TGTGCCAGCAGCGTAGCACTAGCAGATGAGCAGTTCTTC. Residues: CASSVALADEQFF. This chain connects TRBV9 to TRBJ2-1, with D maybe TRBD2 (6 bases). Deletions cut 0 bases from V and 8 bases from J, with 9 bases between. Germline V CDR1 and CDR2: SGDLS, YYNGEE. This CDR3 contains 13 residues.

This rearrangement joins TRBV27 to TRBJ2-3; a weak D match, TRBD2 (6 bases). CDR1 and CDR2 (germline): MNHEY, SMNVEV (reference sequence). The ends were cut back, 3 bases at V and 4 bases at J, with 14 bases in the middle. The CDR3 consists of 15 residues. The CDR3 DNA follows: TGTGCCAGCAGTTTCCTCCGGGGGTTAGCAGATACGCAGTATTTT. Translated, it gives CASSFLRGLADTQYF.

The chain couples TRBV30 to TRBJ2-7; 9 nucleotides align to TRBD1. J was trimmed by 0 bases and V by 3 bases; bases with no gene match: 6. Germline V gene data show CDR1 as GTSNPN and CDR2 as SVGIG (reference sequence). This CDR3 has 15 amino acids. In DNA form, the CDR3 reads TGTGCCTGGAGAAGGGACAGGGACAACTCCTACGAGCAGTACTTC. It yields the protein CAWRRDRDNSYEQYF.

The chain joins TRBV25-1 to TRBJ2-7; 7 bases align to TRBD1. V was pared by 6 bases and J by 1 base, with 3 bases of the junction left unmatched. The germline CDR1 and CDR2 sequences are MGHDK and SYGVNS. This CDR3 is 13 amino acids long. In DNA form, the CDR3 reads TGTGCCAGCAGCGACAGGGTTTCCTACGAGCAGTACTTC. It codes for CASSDRVSYEQYF.